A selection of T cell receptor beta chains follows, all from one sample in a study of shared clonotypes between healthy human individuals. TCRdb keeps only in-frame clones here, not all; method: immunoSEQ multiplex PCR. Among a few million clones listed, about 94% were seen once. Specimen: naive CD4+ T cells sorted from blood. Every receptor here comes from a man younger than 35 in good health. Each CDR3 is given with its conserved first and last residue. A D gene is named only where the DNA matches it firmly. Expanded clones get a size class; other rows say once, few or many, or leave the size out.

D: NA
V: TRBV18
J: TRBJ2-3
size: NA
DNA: TGTGCCAGCTCACCAGTAGGTAAAACAGTGGGCACAGATACGCAGTATTTT
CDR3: CASSPVGKTVGTDTQYF

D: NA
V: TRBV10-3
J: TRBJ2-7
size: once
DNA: TGTGCCATCAGTGAGTCTCCAGGTGGGCTCTACGAGCAGTACTTC
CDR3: CAISESPGGLYEQYF

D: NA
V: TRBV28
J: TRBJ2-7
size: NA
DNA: TGTGCCAGCAGTTTAAGGCTAGCGCCCTACGAGCAGTACTTC
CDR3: CASSLRLAPYEQYF

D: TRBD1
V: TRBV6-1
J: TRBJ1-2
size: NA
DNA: TGTGCCAGCAGTAAGCAAAGAGGGGGCGGCTATGGCTACACCTTC
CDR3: CASSKQRGGGYGYTF

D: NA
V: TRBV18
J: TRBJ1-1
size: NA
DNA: TGTGCCAGCTCAACGGGCACTGAAGCTTTCTTT
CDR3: CASSTGTEAFF

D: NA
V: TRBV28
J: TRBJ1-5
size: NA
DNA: TGTGCCAGCAACCCCGGGGGTGGTTGGCAGCCCCAGCATTTT
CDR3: CASNPGGGWQPQHF

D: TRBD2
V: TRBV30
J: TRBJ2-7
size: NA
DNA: TGTGCCTGGAGTGAACTAGCGGTATCCTACGAGCAGTACTTC
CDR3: CAWSELAVSYEQYF

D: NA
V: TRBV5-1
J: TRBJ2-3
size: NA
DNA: TGCGCCAGCAGCTTGGCGGGGAGTGGAGATACGCAGTATTTT
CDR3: CASSLAGSGDTQYF

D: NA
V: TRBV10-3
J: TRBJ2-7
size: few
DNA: TGTGCCATCAGTGGCGTAGGCAGGGACTCCTACGAGCAGTACTTC
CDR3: CAISGVGRDSYEQYF

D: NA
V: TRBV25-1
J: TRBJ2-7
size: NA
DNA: TGTGCCAGCACTGACCACAGGGTCCCGCGGGACGAGCAGTACTTC
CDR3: CASTDHRVPRDEQYF

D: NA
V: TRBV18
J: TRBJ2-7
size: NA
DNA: TGTGCCAGCTCACCGACTGCGGGACCGGCCTACGAGCAGTACTTC
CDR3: CASSPTAGPAYEQYF

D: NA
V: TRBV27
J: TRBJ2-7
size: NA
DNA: TGTGCCAGCAGTACAACAGGTCTCGAGCAGTACTTC
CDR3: CASSTTGLEQYF

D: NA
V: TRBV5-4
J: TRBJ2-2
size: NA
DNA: TGTGCCAGCAGTCTCGACTCAACCGGGGAGCTGTTTTTT
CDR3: CASSLDSTGELFF

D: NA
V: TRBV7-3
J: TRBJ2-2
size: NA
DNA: TGTGCCAGCAGCTCCCGACGGGAGAACACCGGGGAGCTGTTTTTT
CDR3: CASSSRRENTGELFF

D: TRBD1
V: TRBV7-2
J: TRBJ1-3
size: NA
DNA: TGTGCCAGCAGCACCGGGACAGGCAGGGCTGGAAACACCATATATTTT
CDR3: CASSTGTGRAGNTIYF

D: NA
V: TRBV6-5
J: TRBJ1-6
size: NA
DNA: TGTGCCAGCAGTTACGGACAGACATCCTATAATTCACCCCTCCACTTT
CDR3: CASSYGQTSYNSPLHF

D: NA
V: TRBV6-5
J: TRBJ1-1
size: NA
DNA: TGTGCCAGCAGCCGATACGGAGCTGAAGCTTTCTTT
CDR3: CASSRYGAEAFF

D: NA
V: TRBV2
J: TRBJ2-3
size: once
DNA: TGTGCCAGCAACAAAGCAGGGGGGACCACAGATACGCAGTATTTT
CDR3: CASNKAGGTTDTQYF

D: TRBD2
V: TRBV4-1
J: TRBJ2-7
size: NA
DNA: TGCGCCAGCAGCCAAGATAAAGGAACTAGCGGGAGATACGAGCAGTACTTC
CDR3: CASSQDKGTSGRYEQYF

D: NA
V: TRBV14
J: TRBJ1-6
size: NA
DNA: TGTGCCAGCAGCCAAGTGGACTCACCCCTCCACTTT
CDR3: CASSQVDSPLHF

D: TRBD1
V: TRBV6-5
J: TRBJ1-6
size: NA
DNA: TGTGCCAGCTCAGGGGGCTCCTATAATTCACCCCTCCACTTT
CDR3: CASSGGSYNSPLHF

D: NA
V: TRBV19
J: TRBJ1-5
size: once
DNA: TGTGCCAGTAGTATACTGTGGGATAGCAATCAGCCCCAGCATTTT
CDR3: CASSILWDSNQPQHF

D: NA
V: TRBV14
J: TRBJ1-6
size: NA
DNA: TGTGCCAGCAGCCCAACAGGGTCCTCACCCCTCCACTTT
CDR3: CASSPTGSSPLHF

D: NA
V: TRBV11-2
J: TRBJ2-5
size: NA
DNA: TGTGCCAGCAGCCCGATGGAGACCCAGTACTTC
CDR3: CASSPMETQYF

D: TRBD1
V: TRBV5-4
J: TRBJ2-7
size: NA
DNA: TGTGCCAGCAGCGAGGTCCGGGACAGGGGGCTCGAGCAGTACTTC
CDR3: CASSEVRDRGLEQYF

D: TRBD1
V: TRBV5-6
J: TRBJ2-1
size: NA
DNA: TGTGCCAGCAGCTCCCGACAGGGAGCCCTAGGCAGTGAGCAGTTCTTC
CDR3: CASSSRQGALGSEQFF

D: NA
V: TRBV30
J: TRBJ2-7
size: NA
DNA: TGTGCCTGGAGTGTTTCCGTTAACGAGCAGTACTTC
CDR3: CAWSVSVNEQYF

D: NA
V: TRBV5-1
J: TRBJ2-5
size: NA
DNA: TGCGCCAGCAGCTTGCCCGGGGGAGAGACCCAGTACTTC
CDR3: CASSLPGGETQYF

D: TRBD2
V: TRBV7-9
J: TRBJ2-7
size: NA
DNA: TGTGCCAGCAGCTTAACCCAGGGAGGGTACGAGCAGTACTTC
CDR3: CASSLTQGGYEQYF

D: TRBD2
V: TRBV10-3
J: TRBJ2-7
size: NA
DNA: TGTGCCACTACTAGCGGGGGACCCTACGAGCAGTACTTC
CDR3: CATTSGGPYEQYF

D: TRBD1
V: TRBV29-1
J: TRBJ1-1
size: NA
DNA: TGCAGCACTCATCCCGTCGGACAGGTTAGCGGTGAAGCTTTCTTT
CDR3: CSTHPVGQVSGEAFF

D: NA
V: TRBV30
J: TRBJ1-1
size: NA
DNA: TGTGCCTGGACCAGAACCCAAATTGAAGCTTTCTTT
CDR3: CAWTRTQIEAFF

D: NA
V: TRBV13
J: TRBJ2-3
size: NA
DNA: TGTGCCAGCGGGGCTTGGGACCGTCAAGCCACAGATACGCAGTATTTT
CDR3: CASGAWDRQATDTQYF

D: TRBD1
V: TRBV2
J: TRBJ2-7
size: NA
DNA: TGTGCCAGCAGTGGAACTCCGGGACAGGGAGGGTACGAGCAGTACTTC
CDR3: CASSGTPGQGGYEQYF

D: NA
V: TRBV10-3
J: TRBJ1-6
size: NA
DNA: TGTGCCATCAGTGAAGGGGAACCGAATAATTCACCCCTCCACTTT
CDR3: CAISEGEPNNSPLHF

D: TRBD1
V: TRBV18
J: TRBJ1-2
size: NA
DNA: TGTGCCAGCTCACCGACAGGGAACTATGGCTACACCTTC
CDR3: CASSPTGNYGYTF

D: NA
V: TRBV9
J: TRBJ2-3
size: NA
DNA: TGTGCCAGCAGCATCGTGGGGCGCCGCACAGATACGCAGTATTTT
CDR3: CASSIVGRRTDTQYF

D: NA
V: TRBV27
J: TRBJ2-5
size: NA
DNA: TGTGCCAGCAGTTTATTATCTCAGGGGGAGACCCAGTACTTC
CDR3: CASSLLSQGETQYF

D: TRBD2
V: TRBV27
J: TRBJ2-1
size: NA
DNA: TGTGCCAGCAGCTCGAGCGGGAGCTCCTACAATGAGCAGTTCTTC
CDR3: CASSSSGSSYNEQFF

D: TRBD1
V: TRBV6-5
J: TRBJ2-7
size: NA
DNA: TGTGCCAGCACCGGGACAGGGACCTACGAGCAGTACTTC
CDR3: CASTGTGTYEQYF

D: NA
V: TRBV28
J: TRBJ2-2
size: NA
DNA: TGTGCCAGCAGTTTATGGGGGGGCGCGACCGGGGAGCTGTTTTTT
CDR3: CASSLWGGATGELFF

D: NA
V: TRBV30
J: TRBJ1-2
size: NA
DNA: TGTGCCTGGATTACAACGCCGGACGGTGGCTACACCTTC
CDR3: CAWITTPDGGYTF

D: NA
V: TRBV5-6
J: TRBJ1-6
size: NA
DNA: TGTGCCAGCAGCTTGGACCCCTTCGTCCACTTT
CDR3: CASSLDPFVHF

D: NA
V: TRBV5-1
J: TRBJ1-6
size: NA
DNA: TGCGCCAGCAGCCCTACAGGGTACGCTTCGGAATCACCCCTCCACTTT
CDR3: CASSPTGYASESPLHF

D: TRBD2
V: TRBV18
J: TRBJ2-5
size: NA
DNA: TGTGCCAGCTCCTCGGGAGGGGAGACCCAGTACTTC
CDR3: CASSSGGETQYF

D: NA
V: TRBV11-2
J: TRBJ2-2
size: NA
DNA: TGTGCCAGCAGCTCCCTTGGGGTTAGTACCGGGGAGCTGTTTTTT
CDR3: CASSSLGVSTGELFF